The rows below give T cell receptor beta chains drawn from one sample of a study of T cell responses to AZD1222 COVID-19 vaccine. The assay was immunoSEQ multiplex PCR, and TCRdb's table has in-frame clones only and misses some. Of roughly 110,000 clones listed, 65% to 85% are singletons. The specimen comprised peripheral blood, sampled on day 0 of AZD1222 vaccination. These receptors all come from an adult in good health. The CDR3 runs from the conserved cysteine through the conserved F or W. Fields, in order: V gene, J gene, CDR3 protein.

V gene: TRBV7-2
J gene: TRBJ2-1
CDR3 protein: CASSYLTSGSYNEQFF

V gene: TRBV28
J gene: TRBJ1-1
CDR3 protein: CASSVGPIYTEAFF

V gene: TRBV28
J gene: TRBJ1-5
CDR3 protein: CASRAGNQPQHF

V gene: TRBV28
J gene: TRBJ1-1
CDR3 protein: CASSLLGQGGAEAFF

V gene: TRBV2
J gene: TRBJ1-3
CDR3 protein: CASSENGAAGNTIYF

V gene: TRBV7-2
J gene: TRBJ2-1
CDR3 protein: CASSPLWGYEQFF

V gene: TRBV6-5
J gene: TRBJ2-1
CDR3 protein: CASSYSTGGNEQFF

V gene: TRBV7-3
J gene: TRBJ2-2
CDR3 protein: CASSYGLDGELFF

V gene: TRBV29-1
J gene: TRBJ2-7
CDR3 protein: CSVRTGEREQYF

V gene: TRBV6-2/TRBV6-3
J gene: TRBJ2-1
CDR3 protein: CASSYPAAGVYEQFF

V gene: TRBV2
J gene: TRBJ2-2
CDR3 protein: CASGQLLNTGELFF

V gene: TRBV7-2
J gene: TRBJ2-1
CDR3 protein: CASSPQAPSDEQFF

V gene: TRBV28
J gene: TRBJ2-7
CDR3 protein: CASRGLASTYEQYF

V gene: TRBV6-2/TRBV6-3
J gene: TRBJ1-2
CDR3 protein: CASTPGQGQGYTF

V gene: TRBV27
J gene: TRBJ1-5
CDR3 protein: CASSERTASYQPQHF

V gene: TRBV28
J gene: TRBJ1-5
CDR3 protein: CASSPDTSNQPQHF

V gene: TRBV2
J gene: TRBJ2-2
CDR3 protein: CASRGQGTGELFF

V gene: TRBV5-4
J gene: TRBJ2-7
CDR3 protein: CASSLVGERGLEQYF

V gene: TRBV20-1
J gene: TRBJ2-7
CDR3 protein: CSASNYVSWGDNEQYF

V gene: TRBV15
J gene: TRBJ1-1
CDR3 protein: CATSWRGVEAFF

V gene: TRBV5-1
J gene: TRBJ2-3
CDR3 protein: CASSFGQGAADTQYF

V gene: TRBV3-1/TRBV3-2
J gene: TRBJ1-1
CDR3 protein: CASSQNRMMNTEAFF

V gene: TRBV27
J gene: TRBJ1-2
CDR3 protein: CASSRWGMGNYGYTF

V gene: TRBV2
J gene: TRBJ1-1
CDR3 protein: CASLLMGNTEAFF

V gene: TRBV11-2
J gene: TRBJ2-1
CDR3 protein: CASSFLAGGMDEQFF

V gene: TRBV3-1/TRBV3-2
J gene: TRBJ2-2
CDR3 protein: CASSPQTGELFF

V gene: TRBV29-1
J gene: TRBJ1-1
CDR3 protein: CSVEAGMNTEAFF

V gene: TRBV5-1
J gene: TRBJ2-5
CDR3 protein: CASSPRQQETQYF

V gene: TRBV2
J gene: TRBJ1-1
CDR3 protein: CASSRLTANTEAFF

V gene: TRBV7-8
J gene: TRBJ2-1
CDR3 protein: CASSPGSTEQFF

V gene: TRBV7-2
J gene: TRBJ2-1
CDR3 protein: CASSPPGGGLYNEQFF

V gene: TRBV18
J gene: TRBJ1-1
CDR3 protein: CASSAGQGNTEAFF

V gene: TRBV2
J gene: TRBJ1-5
CDR3 protein: CASSGDGDNQPQHF

V gene: TRBV6-6
J gene: TRBJ1-2
CDR3 protein: CASSKGHQNYGYTF

V gene: TRBV5-6
J gene: TRBJ1-4
CDR3 protein: CASSRAPRANNEKLFF

V gene: TRBV4-1
J gene: TRBJ1-5
CDR3 protein: CASSQGQGLSPQHF

V gene: TRBV11-3
J gene: TRBJ2-2
CDR3 protein: CASSSVGRGTGELFF

V gene: TRBV7-8
J gene: TRBJ1-2
CDR3 protein: CASSARWGNTNYGYTF

V gene: TRBV6-5
J gene: TRBJ1-2
CDR3 protein: CASRTGGYYGYTF

V gene: TRBV5-1
J gene: TRBJ1-3
CDR3 protein: CASSLAGIGNTIYF

V gene: TRBV6-5
J gene: TRBJ1-4
CDR3 protein: CASSAQALNEKLFF

V gene: TRBV7-2
J gene: TRBJ1-2
CDR3 protein: CASSLGGGGYTF

V gene: TRBV5-4
J gene: TRBJ1-5
CDR3 protein: CASSLQGIDQPQHF

V gene: TRBV9
J gene: TRBJ2-7
CDR3 protein: CASSRTSGYSYEQYF

V gene: TRBV7-2
J gene: TRBJ2-7
CDR3 protein: CASSLDQYEQYF

V gene: TRBV6-5
J gene: TRBJ1-1
CDR3 protein: CASSYRGQVKNTEAFF

V gene: TRBV6-6
J gene: TRBJ1-4
CDR3 protein: CASSRSKQGGEKLFF

V gene: TRBV24-1
J gene: TRBJ1-1
CDR3 protein: CATSDQNTEAFF

V gene: TRBV6-6
J gene: TRBJ2-7
CDR3 protein: CASTTSGSREQYF

V gene: TRBV7-2
J gene: TRBJ1-2
CDR3 protein: CASSLPGTSGYTF

V gene: TRBV28
J gene: TRBJ1-2
CDR3 protein: CASMRQENYGYTF

V gene: TRBV12-3/TRBV12-4
J gene: TRBJ2-2
CDR3 protein: CASCPRAGELFF

V gene: TRBV6-6
J gene: TRBJ2-7
CDR3 protein: CASSPGTYEQYF